Sequencing of this TCR beta chain was carried out in a study of T-cell reconstitution after alpha-beta-depleted transplantation in children (TCRdb year 2016). Regarding the research as a whole: Using TCR repertoire profiling, the study quantitatively followed how T-cell immune reconstitution unfolded in children after TCRalphabeta/CD19-depleted allogeneic hematopoietic cell transplantation. Broad study findings and their caveats: The apparently early alphabetaT-cell count recovery about two months after transplant was reportedly dependent on only several hundred rapidly expanded clones derived from non-depleted graft cells. In some patients, the high TCRbeta diversity seen at day 60 was put down to recipient T cells and intrathymic progenitors that had survived conditioning. Over the following months the frequencies of hyperexpanded clones went down, and after one year T-cell counts and TCRbeta diversity were mostly credited to newly produced T cells.

Library prep was done by PCR. Sequencer: Illumina HiSeq 2500. TCR library preparation used molecular barcoding, with unique molecular identifiers applied to normalize quantification of the TCRbeta repertoire. TCRdb passed the public sequencing reads through fastp at Q25 and MiXCR, retaining productive beta sequences. Rows are unified per CDR3 protein, each entry keeping the most common DNA and genes. This sample holds about a million distinct CDR3 sequences; under 30% were observed only once. The top ten clones comprise more than 25% of the sample. This clonotype was counted only a few times. It has no known antigen specificity. Base qualities are not at hand, and no much larger clone is one base apart. The CDR3 measures 17 amino acids from cysteine to phenylalanine. Just the 51-base CDR3 DNA is kept, in frame starting at base 1. CDR1 SGHDT and CDR2 YYEEEE were looked up in the germline V gene. Relative to germline, V is missing 1 base and J is missing 3 bases, with 8 bases of the junction outside any gene match.

This sample's treatment or condition label indicates: allogeneic hematopoietic cell transplantation with graft depleted of TCRalphabeta T cells and CD19 B cells. The children who served as transplant recipients had been given grafts of TCRalphabeta/CD19-depleted allogeneic hematopoietic cells. The rearrangement joined TRBV5-6 to TRBJ2-1; TRBD2 matches 9 bases in the middle. The TCR sequence derives from a boy in the first two years of life who had a stem cell transplant for SCID, so the T cells may come from the graft donor. The sample was PBMCs, mostly from graft donor cells, taken 360 days after TCRalphabeta/CD19-depleted stem cell transplant. Here the CDR3 is given as CASSLRFSGGLYNEQFF. The nucleotides are TGTGCCAGCAGCTTGAGGTTTAGCGGGGGCCTCTACAATGAGCAGTTCTTC.